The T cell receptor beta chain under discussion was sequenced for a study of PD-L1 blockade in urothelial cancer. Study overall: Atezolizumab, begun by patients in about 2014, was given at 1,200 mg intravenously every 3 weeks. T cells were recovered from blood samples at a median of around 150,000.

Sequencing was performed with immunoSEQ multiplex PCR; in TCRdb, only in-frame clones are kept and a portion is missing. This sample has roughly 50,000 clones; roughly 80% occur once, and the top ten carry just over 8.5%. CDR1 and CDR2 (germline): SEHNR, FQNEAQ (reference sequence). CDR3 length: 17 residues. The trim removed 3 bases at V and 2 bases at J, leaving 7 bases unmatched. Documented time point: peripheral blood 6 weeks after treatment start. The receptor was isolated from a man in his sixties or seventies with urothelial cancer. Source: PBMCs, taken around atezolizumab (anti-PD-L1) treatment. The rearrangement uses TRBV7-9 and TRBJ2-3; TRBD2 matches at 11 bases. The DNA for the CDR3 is TGTGCCAGCAGCTTGGGTTCTAGCGGGAGGAACACAGATACGCAGTATTTT. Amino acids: CASSLGSSGRNTDTQYF.